The 3 T cell receptor beta chains presented below share a single source sample, sequenced in a study of blood T cells in healthy people across ages. For the second PCR, which ran for 7 to 11 cycles, a sample-barcoded 5' primer and a J-beta primer mix were used. MiXCR was run by TCRdb on the 5' RACE reads, yielding one entry per CDR3 protein. The sample lists roughly 650,000 distinct CDR3 sequences, 32% occurring once. The sample comprised blood. These receptors originate from a woman older than 75 in good health.

This clonotype was seen repeatedly, ten times or more. Given a much more abundant clone one base away, this may be a read error. The gene calls are TRBV7-3 and TRBJ2-6, with D perhaps matching TRBD1 (6 bases). Germline assignment: CDR1 SGHTA and CDR2 FQGTGA. The CDR3 is made up of 15 amino acids. DNA for the CDR3: TGTGCCAGCAGCTTTACAGGGTTAGGGGCCAACGTCCGGACTTTC. This gives the protein CASSFTGLGANVRTF.

This clonotype was seen many times. The chain is built from TRBV6-5 and TRBJ2-7; maybe TRBD2 (5 bases). This CDR3 spans 16 amino acids. With 2 bases removed from V and 2 bases from J, the gap between germline ends came to 16 bases. The germline CDR1 and CDR2 sequences are MNHEY and SVGAGI. CDR3 nucleotide sequence: TGTGCCAGCAGTTACAGCATCCGGGAAAAGACCTACGAGCAGTACTTC. Protein: CASSYSIREKTYEQYF.

A word on this clonotype: A much larger clone differs by one base, so this may be a read error. The genes are TRBV20-1 and TRBJ2-5; 10 positions match TRBD2. The CDR3 covers 14 residues. Germline trimming cut 3 bases from V and 11 bases from J; bases unmatched to any gene: 12. The germline gives CDR1 DFQATT, CDR2 SNEGSKA (reference sequence). The CDR3 is CSARQRGGRNEQYF. In DNA, the CDR3 is TGCAGTGCTAGGCAGCGGGGGGGCCGGAATGAGCAGTACTTC.